This TCR beta chain was recovered during a study of cytomegalovirus exposure and HLA in healthy donors. PCR amplification relied on 60 Vbeta primers (plus 13 Jbeta primers). The method was immunoSEQ multiplex PCR; TCRdb's version includes in-frame clones alone and lacks a portion of them. The sample records roughly 120,000 clones, 81% being singletons. The sequence derives from a woman in her twenties or thirties in good health and CMV-seronegative. The specimen was PBMCs.

CDR3 amino acids: CASSPAPGLAGYEQYF. CDR3 coding DNA: TGTGCCAGCAGCCCCGCACCGGGACTAGCGGGTTACGAGCAGTACTTC. V gene TRBV7-9 combines with J gene TRBJ2-7; 12 bases fit TRBD2. Germline V gene sequence: CDR1 SEHNR, CDR2 FQNEAQ (reference sequence). The CDR3 length is 16 residues. After removal of 5 bases from V and 4 bases from J, the junction contained 9 bases not matched to a gene.